This T cell receptor beta chain was sequenced in a study of cytomegalovirus exposure and HLA in healthy donors. Study results and caveats: High specificity and sensitivity for cytomegalovirus status were reported for the classifier. According to the study, 160 or so TCR beta chains were cytomegalovirus-associated.

Germline CDR1 is LNHDA and CDR2 is SQIVND (reference sequence). The CDR3 is 16 amino acids. At collection, donors were nominally healthy, but unrecorded immune exposures were probable. Worth noting for this clone: Its specificity is not known. One end of the junction is discordant with germline, which a read error may explain.

The PCR had 60 Vbeta and 13 Jbeta primers. Clones were read by immunoSEQ multiplex PCR, and TCRdb kept only the in-frame ones, dropping some. The table shows approximately 99,000 clones, with around 85% occurring only once. The V call is TRBV19, the J call TRBJ1-5, with 8 bases aligning to TRBD1. The sequenced sample consisted of PBMCs. This receptor was identified in a man in his forties in good health and CMV-seropositive. This chain's CDR3 is CTSTDRVGARREPQHF. The CDR3 DNA reads TGTACCAGTACGGACAGGGTAGGGGCTAGGCGGGAGCCCCAGCATTTT.